This T cell receptor (beta chain) was sequenced for a study of cytomegalovirus exposure and HLA in healthy donors. Study-wide results and limits: Investigators reported 150 to 200 TCR beta chains as tied to cytomegalovirus. Researchers reported in a later analysis that a missense DCLRE1C variant was tied to TCR beta V- and J-gene trimming.

PCR primers comprised 60 Vbeta and 13 Jbeta primers. Here immunoSEQ multiplex PCR was the method, and the copy in TCRdb shows in-frame clones only, minus some. Among over 150,000 clones listed, 65% to 70% were seen once. The CDR3 sequence is 13 residues long. CDR1 SGHTA and CDR2 FQGNSA come from the germline V gene. The J segment lost 10 bases and the V segment lost 3 bases, leaving 7 bases of the junction unmatched. About this clone: Its specificity is not known.

Sequencing was performed on PBMCs. The sequence came from a woman in her late teens or twenties in good health and CMV-seropositive. The genes are TRBV7-2 and TRBJ2-3, with TRBD2 matching over 7 bases. DNA of the CDR3: TGTGCCAGCAGCTTCGCGGGAGACCCAGCGCAGTATTTT. This encodes CASSFAGDPAQYF.